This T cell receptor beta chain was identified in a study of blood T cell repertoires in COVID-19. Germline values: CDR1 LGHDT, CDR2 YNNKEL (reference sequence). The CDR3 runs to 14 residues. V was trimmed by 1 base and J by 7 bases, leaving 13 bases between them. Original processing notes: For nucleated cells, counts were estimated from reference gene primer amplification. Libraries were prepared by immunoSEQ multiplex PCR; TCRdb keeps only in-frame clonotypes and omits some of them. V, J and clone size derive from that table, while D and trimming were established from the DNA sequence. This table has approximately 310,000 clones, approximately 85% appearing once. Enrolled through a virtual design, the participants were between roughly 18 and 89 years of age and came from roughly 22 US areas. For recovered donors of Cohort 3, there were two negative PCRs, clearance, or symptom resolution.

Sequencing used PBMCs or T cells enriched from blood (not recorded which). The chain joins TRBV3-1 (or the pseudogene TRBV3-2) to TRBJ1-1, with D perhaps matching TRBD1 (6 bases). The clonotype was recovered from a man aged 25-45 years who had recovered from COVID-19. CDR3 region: CASSQGWAGVEAFF. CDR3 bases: TGTGCCAGCAGCCAAGGTTGGGCAGGGGTTGAAGCTTTCTTT.